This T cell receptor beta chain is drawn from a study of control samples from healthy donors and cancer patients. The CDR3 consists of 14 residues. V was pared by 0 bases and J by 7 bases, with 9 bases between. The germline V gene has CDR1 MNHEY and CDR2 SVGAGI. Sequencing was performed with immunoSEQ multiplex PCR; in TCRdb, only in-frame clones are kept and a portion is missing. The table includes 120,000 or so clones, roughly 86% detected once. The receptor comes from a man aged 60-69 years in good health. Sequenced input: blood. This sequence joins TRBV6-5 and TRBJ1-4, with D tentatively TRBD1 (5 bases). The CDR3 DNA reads TGTGCCAGCAGTTACTCGACAGCGTCTGAAAAACTGTTTTTT. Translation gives CASSYSTASEKLFF.